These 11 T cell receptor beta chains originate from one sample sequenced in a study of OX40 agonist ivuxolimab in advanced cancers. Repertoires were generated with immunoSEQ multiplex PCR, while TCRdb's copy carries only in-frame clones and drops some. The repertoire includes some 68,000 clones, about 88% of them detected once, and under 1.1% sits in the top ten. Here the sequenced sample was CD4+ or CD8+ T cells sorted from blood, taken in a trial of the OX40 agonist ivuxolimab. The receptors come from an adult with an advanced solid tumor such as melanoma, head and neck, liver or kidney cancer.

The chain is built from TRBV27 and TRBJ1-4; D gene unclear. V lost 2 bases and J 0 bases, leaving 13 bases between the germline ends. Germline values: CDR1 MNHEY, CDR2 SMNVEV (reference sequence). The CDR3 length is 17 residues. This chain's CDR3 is CASSLEGPGATNEKLFF. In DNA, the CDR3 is TGTGCCAGCAGTTTAGAAGGACCGGGTGCAACTAATGAAAAACTGTTTTTT.

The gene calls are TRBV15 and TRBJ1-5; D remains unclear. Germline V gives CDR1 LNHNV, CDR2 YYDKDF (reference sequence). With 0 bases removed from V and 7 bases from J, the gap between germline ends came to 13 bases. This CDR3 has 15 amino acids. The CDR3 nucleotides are TGTGCCACCAGCAGAGATTCCGAGGGCAGGCAGCCCCAGCATTTT. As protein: CATSRDSEGRQPQHF. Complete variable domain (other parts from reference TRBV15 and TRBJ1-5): DAMVIQNPRYQVTQFGKPVTLSCSQTLNHNVMYWYQQKSSQAPKLLFHYYDKDFNNEADTPDNFQSRRPNTSFCFLDIRSPGLGDTAMYLCATSRDSEGRQPQHFGDGTRLSIL.

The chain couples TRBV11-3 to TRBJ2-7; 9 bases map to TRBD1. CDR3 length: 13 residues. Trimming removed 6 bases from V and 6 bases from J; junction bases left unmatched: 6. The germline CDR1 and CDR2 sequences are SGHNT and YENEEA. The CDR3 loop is CASRRGQGFEQYF. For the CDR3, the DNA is TGTGCCAGCAGACGTGGACAGGGGTTCGAGCAGTACTTC.

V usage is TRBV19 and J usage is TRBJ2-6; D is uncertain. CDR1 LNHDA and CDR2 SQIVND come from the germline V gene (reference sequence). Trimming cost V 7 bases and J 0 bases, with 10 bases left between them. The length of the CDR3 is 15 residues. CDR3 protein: CASTTYSSGANVLTF. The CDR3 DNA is TGTGCCAGTACTACTTATAGCTCTGGGGCCAACGTCCTGACTTTC.

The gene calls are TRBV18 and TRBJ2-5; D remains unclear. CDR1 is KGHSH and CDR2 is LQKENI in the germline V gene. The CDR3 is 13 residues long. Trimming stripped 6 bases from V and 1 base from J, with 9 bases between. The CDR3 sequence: CASSRSPQETQYF. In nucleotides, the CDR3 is TGTGCCAGCTCCCGCTCCCCCCAAGAGACCCAGTACTTC.

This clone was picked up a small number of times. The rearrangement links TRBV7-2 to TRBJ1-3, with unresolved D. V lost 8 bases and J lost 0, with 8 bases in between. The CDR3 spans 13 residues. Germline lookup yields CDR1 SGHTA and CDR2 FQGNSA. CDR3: CASEAGSGNTIYF. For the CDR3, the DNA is TGTGCCAGCGAGGCAGGCTCTGGAAACACCATATATTTT.

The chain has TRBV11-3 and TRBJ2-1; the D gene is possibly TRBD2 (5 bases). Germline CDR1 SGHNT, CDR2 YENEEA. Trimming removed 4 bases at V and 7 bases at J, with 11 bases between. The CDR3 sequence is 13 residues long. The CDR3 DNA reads TGTGCCAGCAGCTCCTGGACTGAGAATGAGCAGTTCTTC. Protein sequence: CASSSWTENEQFF.

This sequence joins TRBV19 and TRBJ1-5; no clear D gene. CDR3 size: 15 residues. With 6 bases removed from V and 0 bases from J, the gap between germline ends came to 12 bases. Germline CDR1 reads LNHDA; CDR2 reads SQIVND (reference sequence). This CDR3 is CASSQGSDSNQPQHF. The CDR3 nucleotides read TGTGCCAGTAGCCAAGGGAGCGATAGCAATCAGCCCCAGCATTTT.

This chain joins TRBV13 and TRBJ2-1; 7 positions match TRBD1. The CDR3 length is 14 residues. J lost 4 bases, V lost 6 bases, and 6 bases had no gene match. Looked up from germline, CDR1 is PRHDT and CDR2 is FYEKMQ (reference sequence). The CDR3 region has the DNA TGTGCCAGCAGGAGGGACAGCGGTTACAATGAGCAGTTCTTC. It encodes CASRRDSGYNEQFF. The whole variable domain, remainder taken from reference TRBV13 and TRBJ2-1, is AAGVIQSPRHLIKEKRETATLKCYPIPRHDTVYWYQQGPGQDPQFLISFYEKMQSDKGSIPDRFSAQQFSDYHSELNMSSLELGDSALYFCASRRDSGYNEQFFGPGTRLTVL.

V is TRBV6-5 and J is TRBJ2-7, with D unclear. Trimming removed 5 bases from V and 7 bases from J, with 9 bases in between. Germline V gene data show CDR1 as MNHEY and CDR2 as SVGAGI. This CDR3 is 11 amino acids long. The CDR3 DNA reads TGTGCCAGCAGTCTCACGGGTGAGCAGTACTTC. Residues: CASSLTGEQYF.

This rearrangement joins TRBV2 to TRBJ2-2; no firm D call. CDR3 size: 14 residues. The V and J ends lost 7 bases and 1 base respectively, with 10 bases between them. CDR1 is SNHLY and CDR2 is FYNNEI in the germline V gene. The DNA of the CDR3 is TGTGCCAGCAAGAAGACGGAGAACACCGGGGAGCTGTTTTTT. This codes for CASKKTENTGELFF.